This entry describes one TCR beta chain. The antigen is undetermined. Following autologous stem cell transplantation, relapse occurred in every patient, and exposure to brentuximab vedotin varied. Germline CDR1 reads SGHVS; CDR2 reads FQNEAQ. Trimming took off 5 bases at V and 10 bases at J, with 9 bases between the two ends. This CDR3 has 11 residues. This record belongs to a study of PD-1 blockade in classical Hodgkin lymphoma. About the research overall: Nivolumab dosed at 3 mg/kg went to patients intravenously every 2 weeks. Study outcomes and limitations: The causes of the repertoire differences, possibly disease activity or prior therapy, remain undefined. Relative to healthy donors, newly diagnosed patients reportedly had lower baseline TCR diversity, which was reported as lower still in relapsed/refractory patients.

The assay was immunoSEQ multiplex PCR, and TCRdb's table has in-frame clones only and misses some. The sample holds 60,000 or so clones, about nine tenths seen once. This clonotype was obtained from a human donor with classical Hodgkin lymphoma. The material was peripheral blood mononuclear cells (PBMCs), obtained at baseline. The rearrangement joins TRBV7-8 to TRBJ2-1; tentatively, D is TRBD2 (5 bases). Here the CDR3 DNA reads TGTGCCAGCAGCAACTCGGGGGAGCAGTTCTTC. Protein: CASSNSGEQFF.